This T cell receptor (beta chain) was sequenced for a study of blood T cell repertoires in COVID-19. On the study more broadly: From T cells, B-cell-depleted T cells, or PBMCs came the material, which was cDNA or gDNA.

As handled by the study authors: Estimation of nucleated cell counts relied on the amplification of reference gene primers. Clones were read by immunoSEQ multiplex PCR, and TCRdb kept only the in-frame ones, dropping some. V and J calls and clone size are given by that table; D and trimming were obtained from the DNA. The table records about 180,000 clones, about 82% of them present only once. CDR1 and CDR2 (germline): SGHRS, YFSETQ. Germline trimming cut 0 bases from V and 4 bases from J; bases unmatched to any gene: 16. The CDR3 contains 19 residues. This sequence was found in a woman aged 25-40 years who had recovered from COVID-19. This chain connects TRBV5-1 to TRBJ1-5; 7 bases map to TRBD1. The specimen sequenced was PBMCs or T cells enriched from blood (not recorded which). The CDR3 sequence is CASSLDPRDRVGLNQPQHF. The CDR3 DNA is TGCGCCAGCAGCTTGGACCCCCGGGACAGAGTAGGGTTAAATCAGCCCCAGCATTTT.